The sequence of this TCR beta chain was determined in a study of blood T cell repertoires in COVID-19. Profiling relied on immunoSEQ multiplex PCR, and the TCRdb table lists in-frame clones only, not all of them. The sample lists approximately 360,000 clones, approximately 88% occurring once. The CDR3 covers 11 residues. With 6 bases removed from V and 4 bases from J, the gap between germline ends came to 7 bases. The rearrangement joins TRBV12-3 or TRBV12-4 to TRBJ2-7; D not resolved. The TCR sequence derives from a man aged 40-49 years with acute or convalescent COVID-19. Sequencing used peripheral blood. The CDR3 nucleotides read TGTGCCAGCAGACTCAATTACGAGCAGTACTTC. Residues: CASRLNYEQYF.